Listed here are 10 T cell receptor beta chains from one sample, sequenced in a study of T cell responses to AZD1222 COVID-19 vaccine. Some clones are missing from TCRdb's copy, which holds only in-frame ones; the method was immunoSEQ multiplex PCR. The sample includes tens of thousands of clones, over 75% of them seen just once. The source was peripheral blood, collected 28 days after the second dose of the MenACWY control vaccine. These receptors were collected from an adult who received the MenACWY meningococcal vaccine as a control.

The chain links TRBV7-9 to TRBJ2-1; TRBD1 aligns across 7 bases. J was trimmed by 6 bases and V by 5 bases; bases with no gene match: 10. Germline V gives CDR1 SEHNR, CDR2 FQNEAQ (reference sequence). This CDR3 is 15 amino acids long. The CDR3 reads CASSPDARGINEQFF. CDR3 nucleotide sequence: TGTGCCAGCAGCCCCGATGCCAGGGGGATCAATGAGCAGTTCTTC. The full variable domain, rest sourced from reference TRBV7-9 and TRBJ2-1, is DTGVSQNPRHKITKRGQNVTFRCDPISEHNRLYWYRQTLGQGPEFLTYFQNEAQLEKSRLLSDRFSAERPKGSFSTLEIQRTEQGDSAMYLCASSPDARGINEQFFGPGTRLTVL.

V usage is TRBV3-1 (or the pseudogene TRBV3-2) and J usage is TRBJ2-7, with unresolved D. V lost 1 base and J 5 bases, leaving 18 bases between the germline ends. The length of the CDR3 is 16 residues. Germline CDR1 LGHDT, CDR2 YNNKEL (reference sequence). The DNA for the CDR3 is TGTGCCAGCAGCCAAGGAGGATATCCAAATAACCACGAGCAGTACTTC. Translation: CASSQGGYPNNHEQYF.

Only one count was recorded for this clone. The chain is built from TRBV10-1 and TRBJ2-1; TRBD1 aligns across 10 bases. Germline V gene sequence: CDR1 WNHNN, CDR2 SYGVQD (reference sequence). This CDR3 is 16 amino acids long. V lost 4 bases and J lost 2; bases outside the gene matches: 5. The CDR3: CASSGGGQGPYNEQFF. CDR3 nucleotide sequence: TGCGCCAGCAGTGGCGGGGGACAGGGGCCCTACAATGAGCAGTTCTTC.

This clone has more than one count but fewer than ten. The V gene is TRBV5-6, the J gene TRBJ2-7; D is ambiguous. The CDR3 length is 14 residues. V lost 5 bases and J 1 base, leaving 13 bases between the germline ends. CDR1 and CDR2 (germline): SGHDT, YYEEEE. The CDR3 region is CASSYPGRSYEQYF. CDR3 in DNA: TGTGCCAGCAGTTATCCCGGCAGGTCCTACGAGCAGTACTTC.

V gene TRBV27 combines with J gene TRBJ2-1, with D tentatively TRBD1 (6 bases). This CDR3 has 15 residues. The germline V and J ends were trimmed by 5 bases and 5 bases, with 16 bases remaining between them. Germline-derived CDR1 and CDR2 are MNHEY and SMNVEV (reference sequence). CDR3 sequence reads: CASSLRLNRDNEQFF. The CDR3 DNA reads as TGTGCCAGCAGTCTTCGTTTAAACAGGGACAATGAGCAGTTCTTC.

In this sample, this clone turned up once. The chain carries TRBV5-5 and TRBJ1-4, with 10 positions matching TRBD1. Germline CDR1 SGHKS, CDR2 YYEKEE (reference sequence). Losses at the gene ends were 2 bases for V and 7 bases for J; bases not matched to a gene: 11. The CDR3 consists of 17 residues. CDR3 amino acids: CASSFVLTGTGVEKLFF. Written as DNA, the CDR3 is TGTGCCAGCAGCTTCGTATTAACCGGGACAGGGGTTGAAAAACTGTTTTTT. Supplemented by reference TRBV5-5 and TRBJ1-4, the full variable domain reads DAGVTQSPTHLIKTRGQQVTLRCSPISGHKSVSWYQQVLGQGPQFIFQYYEKEERGRGNFPDRFSARQFPNYSSELNVNALLLGDSALYLCASSFVLTGTGVEKLFFGSGTQLSVL.

The chain carries TRBV11-2 and TRBJ2-2; D is unresolved. CDR3 length equals 15 residues. V was pared by 3 bases and J by 1 base, with 9 bases between. The germline V gene encodes CDR1 SGHAT and CDR2 FQNNGV. The DNA of the CDR3 is TGTGCCAGCAGCTTGGTGAATCAGAACACCGGGGAGCTGTTTTTT. It translates to CASSLVNQNTGELFF.

The V and J genes are TRBV19 and TRBJ2-1; 9 bases are a match to TRBD2. The CDR3 length is 15 residues. The germline V gene encodes CDR1 LNHDA and CDR2 SQIVND (reference sequence). Trimming at V came to 2 bases and at J to 8 bases, leaving 7 bases not matched to a gene. CDR3 amino acids: CASSIKTSGPDEQFF. DNA of the CDR3: TGTGCCAGTAGTATAAAGACTAGCGGCCCCGATGAGCAGTTCTTC.

The chain carries TRBV25-1 and TRBJ2-7, with D possibly being TRBD1 (5 bases). This CDR3 has 12 amino acids. With 8 bases removed from V and 3 bases from J, the gap between germline ends came to 11 bases. Germline CDR1 is MGHDK and CDR2 is SYGVNS. This CDR3 reads CASGQGIYEQYF. In DNA form, the CDR3 reads TGTGCCAGCGGTCAGGGTATCTACGAGCAGTACTTC.

This chain joins TRBV7-9 and TRBJ1-1; D possibly corresponds to TRBD1 (5 bases). V shed 0 bases and J shed 4 bases, with 9 bases lying between them. The V gene's germline CDR1 is SEHNR and CDR2 FQNEAQ (reference sequence). CDR3 length: 14 amino acids. DNA of the CDR3: TGTGCCAGCAGCTTAGCGGGGCAGGCCACTGAAGCTTTCTTT. It translates to CASSLAGQATEAFF.